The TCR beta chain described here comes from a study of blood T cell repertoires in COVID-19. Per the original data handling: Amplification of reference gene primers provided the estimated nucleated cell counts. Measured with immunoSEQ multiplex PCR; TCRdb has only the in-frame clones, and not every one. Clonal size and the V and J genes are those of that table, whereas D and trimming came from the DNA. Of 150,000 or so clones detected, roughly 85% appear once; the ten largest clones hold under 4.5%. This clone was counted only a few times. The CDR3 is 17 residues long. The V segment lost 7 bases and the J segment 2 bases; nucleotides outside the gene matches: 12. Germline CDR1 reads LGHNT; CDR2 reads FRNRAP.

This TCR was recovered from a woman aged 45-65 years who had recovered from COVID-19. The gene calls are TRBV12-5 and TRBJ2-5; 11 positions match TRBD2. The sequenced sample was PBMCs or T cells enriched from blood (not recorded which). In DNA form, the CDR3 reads TGTGCTAGTGCTCCCGGACTAGCGGGTTCTCGACAAGAGACCCAGTACTTC. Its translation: CASAPGLAGSRQETQYF.